This T cell receptor beta chain was observed in a study of T cells in Graves' hyperthyroidism and ophthalmopathy. Looking at the study overall: Peripheral blood was taken when the disease was first diagnosed, before any treatment began. Study outcomes and limitations: Most thyroid clonotypes expanded above 0.001 were also detected in blood.

This clonotype was observed at least ten times. No antigen is known for it. Amplified TCR beta CDR3 regions came from RNA transcripts. The HTBI set primed first-round TCR CDR3 RT-PCR. Via MiXCR, TCRdb re-called the multiplex PCR reads, giving one row per CDR3 protein. The data hold around 360,000 distinct CDR3 sequences, with over 12% observed a single time. V lost 5 bases, J lost 2 bases, and 11 bases lay in between. The germline gives CDR1 ENHRY, CDR2 SYGVKD. This CDR3 region has 14 residues. Material: blood. The chain employs TRBV10-3 and TRBJ2-3, with D possibly being TRBD1 (6 bases). The TCR sequence derives from a woman in her fifties or sixties with Graves' ophthalmopathy. The CDR3 nucleotides read TGTGCCATCAGTATCGGGACAACCACAGATACGCAGTATTTT. Translated, it gives CAISIGTTTDTQYF.